What follows are 18 T cell receptor beta chains derived from one specimen sequenced in a study of blood T cell repertoires in COVID-19. The assay was immunoSEQ multiplex PCR, and TCRdb's table has in-frame clones only and misses some. This table has around 37,000 clones, about 88% appearing once. The specimen was peripheral blood. The receptor set was obtained from a human donor in a cohort sampled during active COVID-19.

The rearrangement uses TRBV19 and TRBJ1-1; the D is unclear. This CDR3 has 13 residues. V shed 5 bases and J shed 2 bases, with 9 bases lying between them. Germline loops: CDR1 LNHDA, CDR2 SQIVND (reference sequence). The DNA for the CDR3 is TGTGCCAGTAGTGTAAGAGGCAACACTGAAGCTTTCTTT. Residues: CASSVRGNTEAFF. Supplemented by reference TRBV19 and TRBJ1-1, the full variable domain reads DGGITQSPKYLFRKEGQNVTLSCEQNLNHDAMYWYRQDPGQGLRLIYYSQIVNDFQKGDIAEGYSVSREKKESFPLTVTSAQKNPTAFYLCASSVRGNTEAFFGQGTRLTVV.

The chain is built from TRBV10-2 and TRBJ1-5; TRBD1 matches at 8 bases. Germline CDR1 and CDR2: WSHSY and SAAADI. There are 14 residues in the CDR3. The junction had 5 bases not matched to a gene; V was cut back by 10 bases and J by 0 bases. The CDR3 DNA is TGCGCCATAGGACAGGGATATAGCAATCAGCCCCAGCATTTT. It encodes CAIGQGYSNQPQHF.

DNA for the CDR3: TGTGCCAGCAGCCCACGTGGAGGTCAAGTGAGAGATGAGCAGTTCTTC. Protein sequence: CASSPRGGQVRDEQFF. The V call is TRBV7-2, the J call TRBJ2-1; the D gene is possibly TRBD2 (5 bases). CDR3 length equals 16 residues. Germline V gene sequence: CDR1 SGHTA, CDR2 FQGNSA. Trimming removed 5 bases from V and 8 bases from J, with 22 bases in between.

The chain couples TRBV4-1 to TRBJ2-2, with D possibly being TRBD1 (5 bases). The CDR3 runs to 14 residues. Germline assignment: CDR1 MGHRA and CDR2 YSYEKL. The V gene lost 4 bases and the J gene lost 1 base, with 7 bases spanning the gap. The CDR3 sequence is CASSPTENTGELFF. Here the CDR3 DNA reads TGCGCCAGCAGCCCGACAGAGAACACCGGGGAGCTGTTTTTT.

Note on this clone: The same CDR3 arises from other DNA sequences in this sample as well. The V gene is TRBV4-2, the J gene TRBJ1-6; possible D gene TRBD1, 5 bases. Between the trimmed V and J ends, which lost 0 bases and 8 bases, there was a span of 11 bases. Germline V gene data show CDR1 as LGHNA and CDR2 as YNFKEQ. CDR3 length equals 15 residues. This CDR3 is CASSQDWGEDSPLHF. The CDR3, as DNA: TGTGCCAGCAGCCAAGATTGGGGGGAAGATTCACCCCTCCACTTT.

The genes are TRBV15 and TRBJ2-5; weak D call: TRBD1 (6 bases). V dropped 0 bases and J dropped 2 bases, with 13 bases sitting between them. CDR1 is LNHNV and CDR2 is YYDKDF in the germline V gene (reference sequence). CDR3 size: 16 residues. The CDR3 bases are TGTGCCACCAGCAGAGATTTGGGAACAGGGCAAGAGACCCAGTACTTC. This encodes CATSRDLGTGQETQYF.

The chain recombines TRBV7-9 with TRBJ2-2; D uncertain. Germline CDR1 reads SEHNR; CDR2 reads FQNEAQ (reference sequence). Trimming stripped 0 bases from V and 4 bases from J, with 9 bases between. CDR3 length: 15 residues. CDR3 DNA: TGTGCCAGCAGCTTAGCCACAGAGACCACCGGGGAGCTGTTTTTT. Its protein is CASSLATETTGELFF.

The chain combines TRBV28 with TRBJ1-6; the match to TRBD1 covers 8 bases. Germline V lookup: CDR1 MDHEN, CDR2 SYDVKM. With 5 bases clipped from V and 8 bases from J, the junction kept 14 bases outside the gene matches. CDR3 size: 17 residues. CDR3: CASSAIPDRGIDSPLHF. CDR3 coding DNA: TGTGCCAGCAGTGCTATACCCGACAGGGGAATAGATTCACCCCTCCACTTT.

This clone was seen only a few times. The chain has TRBV3-1 (or the pseudogene TRBV3-2) and TRBJ1-1; perhaps TRBD1 as D (6 bases). The CDR3 is 13 amino acids. Germline CDR1 and CDR2: LGHDT and YNNKEL (reference sequence). V was pared by 7 bases and J by 11 bases, with 20 bases between. CDR3 in DNA: TGTGCCAGCACCCTAATGGGGGCCGGGGGGGCTTTCTTT. Its protein product is CASTLMGAGGAFF.

The CDR3 sequence is CASSQVGEPLHTEAFF. The CDR3 nucleotides are TGCGCCAGCAGCCAAGTTGGAGAGCCCTTGCACACTGAAGCTTTCTTT. The rearrangement links TRBV4-1 to TRBJ1-1; D not certain. CDR3 length equals 16 residues. Germline V CDR1 and CDR2: MGHRA, YSYEKL. Trimming took off 1 base at V and 3 bases at J, with 15 bases between the two ends.

The gene calls are TRBV12-5 and TRBJ1-5; TRBD1 is a possible D gene (5 bases). V was cut by 1 base and J by 3 bases, with 13 bases left in between. Germline V gene data show CDR1 as LGHNT and CDR2 as FRNRAP. This CDR3 has 16 residues. The CDR3 DNA is TGTGCTAGTGGTTTGGCGGTGGGGGGGGACAATCAGCCCCAGCATTTT. This gives the protein CASGLAVGGDNQPQHF.

The J gene is TRBJ2-2, the V gene TRBV29-1, with 8 bases fitting TRBD1. Per germline, CDR1 SQVTM and CDR2 ANQGSEA. V was clipped by 6 bases and J by 4 bases; unmatched bases: 7. This CDR3 is 14 amino acids long. The CDR3 loop is CSVSDRASTGELFF. The CDR3 nucleotides are TGCAGCGTCTCGGACAGGGCGAGCACCGGGGAGCTGTTTTTT.

The CDR3 nucleotides read TGTGCCAGCAGCGGGACAGTACAGTACGAGCAGTACTTC. Its protein product is CASSGTVQYEQYF. V is TRBV6-5 and J is TRBJ2-7; TRBD1 matches at 7 bases. V shed 6 bases and J 4 bases; nucleotides not matched to a gene: 6. Germline lookup yields CDR1 MNHEY and CDR2 SVGAGI. The CDR3 has 13 amino acids.

The chain uses TRBV5-4 and TRBJ1-3; 7 bases match TRBD1. This CDR3 spans 15 amino acids. V dropped 0 bases and J dropped 4; count of bases not matched to a gene: 4. Per the germline V gene, CDR1 is SGHNT and CDR2 is YYREEE (reference sequence). The DNA for the CDR3 is TGTGCCAGCAGCTTGGAGGGGGCACGAGGAAACACCATATATTTT. As protein: CASSLEGARGNTIYF.

The rearrangement joins TRBV6-6 to TRBJ1-2; D unresolved. Germline V gives CDR1 MNHNY, CDR2 SVGAGI (reference sequence). V lost 2 bases and J lost 0, with 7 bases in between. The CDR3 runs 14 residues. CDR3 amino acids: CASSYGQANYGYTF. CDR3 DNA sequence: TGTGCCAGCAGTTACGGCCAGGCTAACTATGGCTACACCTTC.

This chain uses TRBV18 with TRBJ1-5, with TRBD1 matching over 7 bases. Germline CDR1 reads KGHSH; CDR2 reads LQKENI. There are 14 residues in the CDR3. Trimming removed 3 bases from V and 4 bases from J; junction bases left unmatched: 3. CDR3 bases: TGTGCCAGCTCACCTCCGACAGGGAATCAGCCCCAGCATTTT. Its translation: CASSPPTGNQPQHF.

This chain links TRBV2 with TRBJ1-3, with D maybe TRBD1 (5 bases). The V end was cut by 5 bases, the J end by 4 bases, with 12 bases between. From germline, CDR1 is SNHLY and CDR2 FYNNEI. This CDR3 contains 14 residues. The CDR3 DNA sequence: TGTGCCAGCAGTCCCCAGGGAGGCGGAAACACCATATATTTT. Its protein is CASSPQGGGNTIYF.

The V call is TRBV5-1, the J call TRBJ1-6; 10 nucleotides line up with TRBD1. This CDR3 is 17 amino acids long. Germline CDR1 SGHRS, CDR2 YFSETQ. The V and J ends lost 4 bases and 7 bases, in that order; junction bases with no gene match: 11. The chain's CDR3 is CASSPRDRGLRNSPLHF. CDR3 nucleotides: TGCGCCAGCAGCCCCCGGGACAGGGGCCTAAGGAATTCACCCCTCCACTTT.